A selection of T cell receptor beta chains follows, all from one sample in a study of liver allograft versus peripheral blood T cells. TCRdb reanalysed the reads using MiXCR and keeps one entry per CDR3 protein. The sample records about 670 distinct CDR3 sequences, around 39% being singletons. The receptors were gathered from a human patient who had a liver transplant. The graft donor may be the source of some T cells. The CDR3 runs from the conserved cysteine through the conserved F or W. D genes are given only for firm matches. For some rows the clone size is stated as once, few or many, or as a class when expanded; others skip it.

size,D,V,J,length,DNA,CDR3
few,NA,TRBV7-9,TRBJ2-2,14,TGTGCCAGCAGCCGGGACTCCATGCTCCGGGAGCTGTTTTTT,CASSRDSMLRELFF
few,NA,TRBV29-1,TRBJ2-7,13,TGCAGCGTTGAAACCCGAAGCAGCTACGAGCAGTACTTC,CSVETRSSYEQYF
NA,NA,TRBV27,TRBJ2-1,13,TGTGCCAGCAGTCTAGACGGTTACAATGAGCAGTTCTTC,CASSLDGYNEQFF
NA,NA,TRBV5-4,TRBJ2-3,14,TGTGCCAGCAGCTTGCTTAGCGCGGAGGATACGCAGTATTTT,CASSLLSAEDTQYF
few,NA,TRBV13,TRBJ2-5,14,TGTGCCAGCAGCATGACTAGGGCTCAAGAGACCCAGTACTTC,CASSMTRAQETQYF
once,NA,TRBV25-1,TRBJ2-2,16,TGTGCCAGCAGTCCCCAGGGGTTCAGGAACACCGGGGAGCTGTTTTTT,CASSPQGFRNTGELFF
many,NA,TRBV19,TRBJ1-6,14,TGTGCCAGTACTCTTCAGGGAGATAATTCACCCCTCCACTTT,CASTLQGDNSPLHF
few,NA,TRBV6-1,TRBJ2-3,13,TGTGCCAGCACCCGGTGGGGGACAGATACGCAGTATTTT,CASTRWGTDTQYF
few,TRBD1,TRBV5-4,TRBJ2-6,16,TGTGCCACGAAACAGGGGTCCCCCTCTGGGGCCAACGTCCTGACTTTC,CATKQGSPSGANVLTF
few,NA,TRBV12-3/TRBV12-4,TRBJ1-2,14,TGTGCCAGCCTACCGGGACCGCAGCTTTATGGCTACACCTTC,CASLPGPQLYGYTF
once,NA,TRBV15,TRBJ2-3,16,TGTGCCACCAGCTTTTTGAACCCAGATGCGACAGATACGCAGTATTTT,CATSFLNPDATDTQYF
few,TRBD1,TRBV30,TRBJ2-7,16,TGTGCCTGGAGTGTACCCCCGGGACAGGGGGCTAGAGAGCAGTACTTC,CAWSVPPGQGAREQYF
NA,NA,TRBV5-6,TRBJ1-1,12,TGTGCCAGCAGCTTGGTTGACAGGGAAGCTTTCTTT,CASSLVDREAFF
medium-sized,TRBD1,TRBV27,TRBJ1-6,15,TGTGCCAGCAGTCCTCTCGGGACAGGGCTTTCACCCCTCCACTTT,CASSPLGTGLSPLHF
few,TRBD1,TRBV18,TRBJ2-3,13,TGTGCCACTGAGGGACAGGGTGCAGATACGCAGTATTTT,CATEGQGADTQYF
hyperexpanded,TRBD1,TRBV29-1,TRBJ2-5,13,TGCAGCGTTGAAGGCAGGGGGCGAGGGACCCAGTACTTC,CSVEGRGRGTQYF
many,NA,TRBV6-6,TRBJ1-1,13,TGTGCCAGCACTGAAGACAGGTACACTGAAGCTTTCTTT,CASTEDRYTEAFF
few,TRBD2,TRBV11-2,TRBJ2-1,17,TGTGCCAGCAGCTCAGGCTGGCTAGCGGGACTTCGGCATGAGCAGTTCTTC,CASSSGWLAGLRHEQFF
NA,TRBD1,TRBV10-3,TRBJ1-4,14,TGTGCCATCAGTGAAGAGGGGGCCGATGAAAAACTGTTTTTT,CAISEEGADEKLFF
few,NA,TRBV6-1,TRBJ2-1,13,TGTGCCAGCAGCACTGCACTTTACAATGAGCAGTTCTTC,CASSTALYNEQFF
NA,NA,TRBV6-2/TRBV6-3,TRBJ1-1,13,TGTGCCAGCAGTCCCTACGGAGGGCAATCCGTCCACTTT,CASSPYGGQSVHF
NA,NA,TRBV6-5,TRBJ2-3,16,TGTGCCAGCAGGATGAAGAGGGGACCTAGCACAGATACGCAGTATTTT,CASRMKRGPSTDTQYF
hyperexpanded,TRBD2,TRBV10-3,TRBJ2-5,16,TGTGCCACCGAAAAGGGGCGGGGGGACATGGAGGAGACCCAGTACTTC,CATEKGRGDMEETQYF
few,TRBD1,TRBV19,TRBJ1-1,16,TGTGCCAGTAGGTTCTCTACAGGGGCCCCCTCCACTGAAGCTTTCTTT,CASRFSTGAPSTEAFF
NA,NA,TRBV18,TRBJ1-1,14,TGTGCCAGCTCACTGGGGCACCCTATCACTGAAGCTTTCTTT,CASSLGHPITEAFF